This TCR beta chain came from a study of shared clonotypes between healthy human individuals. Findings of the study overall: Of the naive CD4 clonotypes, approximately 5% were shared across a handful of donors.

This table comes from immunoSEQ multiplex PCR, and its TCRdb copy is limited to in-frame clones, with some not included. Altogether around 610,000 clones are present, about 95% being singletons, with the ten largest covering approximately 0.1%. With respect to this clone: Antigen: not known.

Naive CD8 cells lacked CD45RO, underwent positive selection for CCR7 and left out terminally differentiated effector memory CD45RA+ cells. V was trimmed by 6 bases and J by 4 bases, leaving 16 bases between them. The CDR3 covers 14 residues. Germline CDR1 reads MNHEY; CDR2 reads SMNVEV (reference sequence). The source is a woman aged 30 to 39 in good health. The rearrangement uses TRBV27 and TRBJ2-7; D remains ambiguous. The material sequenced was naive CD8+ T cells sorted from blood. The CDR3 bases are TGTGCCAGCAGCCCCGGTGGGGTTAGATACGAGCAGTACTTC. It specifies CASSPGGVRYEQYF.